This T cell receptor beta chain was observed in a study of blood T cell repertoires in COVID-19. Study context: Sources were T cells, B-cell-depleted T cells, or PBMCs; the material itself was cDNA or gDNA.

TCRdb's copy holds only in-frame clones and misses some; the assay was immunoSEQ multiplex PCR. Among around 160,000 clones listed, around 83% were seen once. CDR1 and CDR2 from the germline V gene are SGHTA and FQGNSA. V trimming: 4 bases; J trimming: 7 bases; junction bases outside the gene matches: 2. This CDR3 has 14 amino acids. This clone was picked up many times. Different DNA sequences within this sample yield the same CDR3. Those enrolled, adults aged 18 to 89 years, came from about two dozen US areas. This receptor was identified in a woman between 45 and 65 years old who had been exposed to COVID-19. The chain combines TRBV7-2 with TRBJ2-2, with 11 bases aligning to TRBD2. Sequencing was done on a sample of PBMCs or T cells enriched from blood (not recorded which). For the CDR3, the DNA is TGTGCCAGCAGCTCCCTAGCGGGAGGCGGGGAGCTGTTTTTT. It is translated as CASSSLAGGGELFF.